Shown below are 25 T cell receptor beta chains from a single sample sequenced in a study of blood T cell repertoires in COVID-19. TCRdb's copy holds only in-frame clones and misses some; the assay was immunoSEQ multiplex PCR. The data show just under 350,000 clones, with over 70% seen just once and 2.5% to 3% held by the top ten. Sequenced material: peripheral blood. These receptors came from a man younger than 40 with active or convalescent COVID-19.

Notes on this clone: At one end, the junction sequence differs from germline, possibly due to a read error. Other DNA sequences within the sample encode an identical CDR3. This chain joins TRBV9 and TRBJ1-4, with 10 positions matching TRBD1. Germline lookup yields CDR1 SGDLS and CDR2 YYNGEE. The CDR3 has 16 amino acids. DNA of the CDR3: TGTGCCAGTAGCGTAATCCGGGGGACAGGGGATGAAAAACTGTTTTTT. This encodes CASSVIRGTGDEKLFF.

The V and J genes are TRBV4-3 and TRBJ1-2, with a weak D call TRBD1 (5 bases). Trimming took off 0 bases at V and 2 bases at J, with 10 bases between the two ends. Germline CDR1 is LGHNA and CDR2 is YSLEER. This CDR3 comprises 15 residues. The CDR3 DNA sequence: TGCGCCAGCAGCCAAGAAACAGGTTTCAACTATGGCTACACCTTC. It codes for CASSQETGFNYGYTF.

This clone was picked up one time. The chain links TRBV15 to TRBJ2-7; D might be TRBD2 (7 bases). Germline V gene data show CDR1 as LNHNV and CDR2 as YYDKDF (reference sequence). Deletions cut 4 bases from V and 6 bases from J, with 22 bases between. The CDR3 has 16 residues. CDR3 residues: CATSKSRDLAGAEQYF. CDR3 coding DNA: TGTGCCACCAGCAAATCCCGGGACCTCGCGGGGGCCGAGCAGTACTTC.

The chain joins TRBV27 to TRBJ2-7; 12 positions match TRBD2. The CDR3 contains 16 residues. V lost 0 bases to trimming and J lost 4 bases; unmatched junction nucleotides: 4. CDR1 is MNHEY, CDR2 SMNVEV, per germline (reference sequence). The chain's CDR3 is CASSLSGLAGRYEQYF. DNA of the CDR3: TGTGCCAGCAGTTTATCGGGACTAGCGGGCCGATACGAGCAGTACTTC.

DNA for the CDR3: TGCGCCAGCAGCTTGACAACGGCCGGGACTAGTACCCTGGATGAGCAGTTCTTC. It codes for CASSLTTAGTSTLDEQFF. The chain joins TRBV5-1 to TRBJ2-1; TRBD2 matches at 8 bases. The CDR3 consists of 18 residues. Germline values: CDR1 SGHRS, CDR2 YFSETQ. With V trimmed by 1 base and J by 8 bases, 17 bases remained unmatched.

The rearrangement joins TRBV5-1 to TRBJ2-7; no definite D call. The germline V gene has CDR1 SGHRS and CDR2 YFSETQ. V lost 4 bases, J lost 4 bases, and 18 bases lay in between. The CDR3 is 15 residues long. The CDR3 DNA sequence: TGCGCCAGCAGCCCCGAGGCTGCCCTAACATACGAGCAGTACTTC. Amino acid sequence: CASSPEAALTYEQYF.

This chain joins TRBV3-1 (or the pseudogene TRBV3-2) and TRBJ2-7; the D gene is possibly TRBD1 (6 bases). Germline V CDR1 and CDR2: LGHDT, YNNKEL (reference sequence). V lost 2 bases and J 3 bases, leaving 8 bases between the germline ends. CDR3 length equals 13 residues. CDR3 nucleotide sequence: TGTGCCAGCAGCCAATTACAGGGCTACGAGCAGTACTTC. Protein sequence: CASSQLQGYEQYF.

This rearrangement joins TRBV20-1 to TRBJ1-2; TRBD1 agrees at 8 bases. This CDR3 is built from 13 residues. With V trimmed by 3 bases and J by 6 bases, 6 bases remained unmatched. Germline CDR1 and CDR2: DFQATT and SNEGSKA (reference sequence). The CDR3 loop reads CSASHGTGHGYTF. The CDR3 DNA reads TGCAGTGCTAGTCACGGGACAGGACATGGCTACACCTTC.

This clone was counted many times. The V and J genes are TRBV5-1 and TRBJ1-6, with D possibly being TRBD1 (5 bases). The germline V and J ends were trimmed by 0 bases and 9 bases, with 16 bases remaining between them. Germline V gene lookup returns CDR1 SGHRS and CDR2 YFSETQ. This CDR3 comprises 16 residues. In DNA, the CDR3 is TGCGCCAGCAGCTTGGTGCAGGGAAGAAACCCTTCACCCCTCCACTTT. Translation: CASSLVQGRNPSPLHF. Combining the CDR3 with reference TRBV5-1 and TRBJ1-6 gives the whole variable domain KAGVTQTPRYLIKTRGQQVTLSCSPISGHRSVSWYQQTPGQGLQFLFEYFSETQRNKGNFPGRFSGRQFSNSRSEMNVSTLELGDSALYLCASSLVQGRNPSPLHFGNGTRLTVT.

In nucleotides, the CDR3 is TGTGCCATCAGTGAGAGGGGCCAGGGGAAGACCAATGAGCAGTTCTTC. Translating it yields CAISERGQGKTNEQFF. V is TRBV10-3 and J is TRBJ2-1; D might be TRBD1 (6 bases). The germline CDR1 and CDR2 sequences are ENHRY and SYGVKD. The V gene lost 2 bases and the J gene lost 6 bases, with 17 bases spanning the gap. The CDR3 sequence is 16 residues long.

The rearrangement joins TRBV2 to TRBJ2-1; 8 positions agree with TRBD2. Looked up from germline, CDR1 is SNHLY and CDR2 is FYNNEI. Germline trimming cut 6 bases from V and 3 bases from J; bases unmatched to any gene: 13. The length of the CDR3 is 17 residues. As DNA, the CDR3 is TGTGCCAGCAGGACCCCGGGAGGGAGGGCCCTCTACAATGAGCAGTTCTTC. Translation gives CASRTPGGRALYNEQFF.

This clone was observed a few times. The rearrangement joins TRBV30 to TRBJ2-1, with TRBD1 identical over 10 bases. The V gene end was trimmed by 3 bases and the J gene end by 6 bases; junction bases not matched to a gene: 8. The germline gives CDR1 GTSNPN, CDR2 SVGIG (reference sequence). The CDR3 length is 15 residues. The CDR3 DNA is TGTGCCTGGAGCGCCGACAGGGGGCAGGCCAATGAGCAGTTCTTC. This codes for CAWSADRGQANEQFF.

Only a few counts were recorded for this clone. The V gene is TRBV4-2, the J gene TRBJ2-6, with a tentative D call TRBD1 (5 bases). The V end lost 0 bases, the J end lost 4 bases, and 10 bases lay between the germline ends. Germline V gene lookup returns CDR1 LGHNA and CDR2 YNFKEQ. The CDR3 is made up of 16 amino acids. CDR3 DNA sequence: TGTGCCAGCAGCCAAGAAGCAGGGAACGGGGCCAACGTCCTGACTTTC. It specifies CASSQEAGNGANVLTF.

The chain carries TRBV15 and TRBJ1-1; possible D gene TRBD1, 6 bases. Germline V gene sequence: CDR1 LNHNV, CDR2 YYDKDF (reference sequence). CDR3 length: 12 residues. Trimming took 5 bases from V and 11 from J, leaving 15 bases between them. The CDR3 sequence is CATSQRGGDAFF. CDR3 in DNA: TGTGCCACCAGCCAGAGGGGGGGGGATGCTTTCTTT.

The chain couples TRBV4-1 to TRBJ1-2; D gene ambiguous. The V and J ends lost 0 bases and 8 bases respectively, with 19 bases between them. CDR1 and CDR2 (germline): MGHRA, YSYEKL. CDR3 length: 16 residues. This chain's CDR3 is CASSQDEAAPFGGYTF. CDR3 coding DNA: TGCGCCAGCAGCCAAGATGAGGCAGCCCCCTTTGGGGGCTACACCTTC.

This clone showed up just a few times. V usage is TRBV6-5 and J usage is TRBJ1-5; weak D call: TRBD1 (6 bases). Trimming took off 0 bases at V and 2 bases at J, with 11 bases between the two ends. This CDR3 region has 16 residues. Germline V gene sequence: CDR1 MNHEY, CDR2 SVGAGI. The CDR3, as DNA: TGTGCCAGCAGTTACTCGAGGGGGGGAGGCAATCAGCCCCAGCATTTT. It specifies CASSYSRGGGNQPQHF.

This clone was detected once. This sequence joins TRBV27 and TRBJ2-1, with 7 nucleotides matching TRBD2. The germline gives CDR1 MNHEY, CDR2 SMNVEV (reference sequence). V shed 4 bases and J 8 bases; nucleotides not matched to a gene: 11. The CDR3 has 15 amino acids. CDR3 in amino acids: CASSSRLAGSYEQFF. CDR3 DNA: TGTGCCAGCAGTTCAAGACTAGCTGGTTCCTATGAGCAGTTCTTC.

In this sample, this clone turned up once. The V gene is TRBV4-1, the J gene TRBJ2-3, with 11 bases identical to TRBD2. CDR3 length equals 15 residues. Germline lookup yields CDR1 MGHRA and CDR2 YSYEKL. With 3 bases clipped from V and 6 bases from J, the junction kept 5 bases outside the gene matches. The chain's CDR3 is CASSHYSGRGDTQYF. CDR3 nucleotide sequence: TGCGCCAGCAGCCACTATAGCGGGAGGGGTGATACGCAGTATTTT.

This chain joins TRBV12-5 and TRBJ1-2; D call uncertain. V dropped 0 bases and J dropped 2 bases, with 10 bases sitting between them. The CDR3 has 15 residues. In germline, CDR1 is LGHNT, CDR2 FRNRAP. CDR3 nucleotide sequence: TGTGCTAGTGGTTTGGTACGAGGGAAGAACTATGGCTACACCTTC. This sequence encodes CASGLVRGKNYGYTF.

V is TRBV18 and J is TRBJ2-1, with 7 bases aligning to TRBD2. After removal of 3 bases from V and 6 bases from J, the junction contained 8 bases not matched to a gene. The CDR3 length is 15 residues. CDR1 and CDR2 (germline): KGHSH, LQKENI. The CDR3 spells CASSPAVGGVNEQFF. CDR3 nucleotides: TGTGCCAGCTCACCGGCGGTGGGGGGGGTCAATGAGCAGTTCTTC.

This clone was observed a handful of times. For the CDR3, the DNA is TGTGCCAGCAGCCGGGACAGTAACTATGGCTACACCTTC. Protein product: CASSRDSNYGYTF. V usage is TRBV7-2 and J usage is TRBJ1-2; 7 bases map to TRBD1. J gave up 1 base and V 5 bases, and 1 base lay outside the gene matches. The CDR3 length is 13 residues. The germline gives CDR1 SGHTA, CDR2 FQGNSA.

The rearrangement joins TRBV7-2 to TRBJ2-3; D ambiguous. Germline loops: CDR1 SGHTA, CDR2 FQGNSA. With 5 bases removed from V and 0 bases from J, the gap between germline ends came to 15 bases. The CDR3 covers 16 residues. The CDR3 is CASSLQASSSTDTQYF. The CDR3 DNA sequence: TGTGCCAGCAGCCTCCAGGCTTCCTCGAGCACAGATACGCAGTATTTT.

The chain is built from TRBV11-1 and TRBJ2-3; tentative D call: TRBD2 (7 bases). The CDR3 runs to 16 residues. Germline CDR1 SGHAT, CDR2 FQDESV (reference sequence). V dropped 3 bases and J dropped 4 bases, with 17 bases sitting between them. The CDR3 spells CASSFGGGPPADTQYF. The CDR3, as DNA: TGTGCCAGCAGCTTTGGGGGGGGCCCCCCCGCAGATACGCAGTATTTT.

This clone was seen only once. The chain links TRBV6-5 to TRBJ1-2; 8 nucleotides match TRBD1. Per the germline V gene, CDR1 is MNHEY and CDR2 is SVGAGI. The length of the CDR3 is 14 residues. With 5 bases clipped from V and 4 bases from J, the junction kept 6 bases outside the gene matches. This CDR3 is CASSMDREVYGYTF. The DNA for the CDR3 is TGTGCCAGCAGTATGGACAGGGAAGTCTATGGCTACACCTTC.

V and J are TRBV28 and TRBJ2-1; possibly TRBD2 for D (5 bases). With 3 bases removed from V and 9 bases from J, the gap between germline ends came to 18 bases. CDR1 and CDR2 (germline): MDHEN, SYDVKM. CDR3 length: 15 amino acids. Written as DNA, the CDR3 is TGTGCCAGCAGTTTTGGATATCGTGAGGGCAGTGAGCAGTTCTTC. Translation gives CASSFGYREGSEQFF. Supplemented by reference TRBV28 and TRBJ2-1, the full variable domain reads DVKVTQSSRYLVKRTGEKVFLECVQDMDHENMFWYRQDPGLGLRLIYFSYDVKMKEKGDIPEGYSVSREKKERFSLILESASTNQTSMYLCASSFGYREGSEQFFGPGTRLTVL.